Below are 24 T cell receptor beta chains sequenced from a single sample in a study of shared clonotypes between healthy human individuals. The table came from immunoSEQ multiplex PCR; TCRdb's copy has only in-frame clones and leaves some out. The sample has over 2 million clones, around 92% seen once. The specimen sequenced was naive CD4+ T cells from PBMCs. Noted subset: CD45RA+ positively selected. The receptors originated from a man aged 18 to 30 in good health. Some clones in this sample may be carry-over from other donors' samples.

The rearrangement uses TRBV19 and TRBJ1-4; no clear D. The V end lost 0 bases, the J end lost 10 bases, and 6 bases lay between the germline ends. Germline V gives CDR1 LNHDA, CDR2 SQIVND (reference sequence). This CDR3 spans 12 amino acids. Here the CDR3 reads CASSIEDGKLFF. DNA for the CDR3: TGTGCCAGTAGTATAGAGGACGGAAAACTGTTTTTT.

This clone came up once. This sequence joins TRBV7-2 and TRBJ2-1, with 7 bases lining up with TRBD1. V lost 2 bases, J lost 5 bases, and 9 bases stayed unmatched. This CDR3 is 16 amino acids long. Germline-derived CDR1 and CDR2 are SGHTA and FQGNSA. The CDR3 region is CASSLFPGQVNNEQFF. CDR3 DNA sequence: TGTGCCAGCAGCTTATTTCCTGGACAGGTTAACAATGAGCAGTTCTTC. Full variable domain (rest looked up from reference TRBV7-2 and TRBJ2-1): GAGVSQSPSNKVTEKGKDVELRCDPISGHTALYWYRQSLGQGLEFLIYFQGNSAPDKSGLPSDRFSAERTGGSVSTLTIQRTQQEDSAVYLCASSLFPGQVNNEQFFGPGTRLTVL.

The chain joins TRBV6-5 to TRBJ2-1; 8 nucleotides line up with TRBD1. CDR1 and CDR2 from the germline V gene are MNHEY and SVGAGI. The CDR3 sequence is 13 residues long. After removal of 4 bases from V and 9 bases from J, the junction contained 5 bases not matched to a gene. CDR3 amino acids: CASSSDRDGEQFF. The CDR3 bases are TGTGCCAGCAGTTCGGACAGGGACGGTGAGCAGTTCTTC.

Here the CDR3 reads CASRYDPTYEQYF. Written as DNA, the CDR3 is TGTGCCAGCAGATACGACCCAACCTACGAGCAGTACTTC. This chain joins TRBV7-2 and TRBJ2-7; D is unresolved. Germline V gene lookup returns CDR1 SGHTA and CDR2 FQGNSA. CDR3 length: 13 amino acids. V was pared by 6 bases and J by 2 bases, with 11 bases between.

The sample holds a few counts of this clone. Distinct nucleotide sequences in the sample also encode this CDR3. V and J are TRBV5-4 and TRBJ1-2; TRBD1 matches at 8 bases. The CDR3 consists of 14 residues. Germline values: CDR1 SGHNT, CDR2 YYREEE (reference sequence). V trimming: 3 bases; J trimming: 1 base; junction bases outside the gene matches: 2. This chain's CDR3 is CASSSGQGNYGYTF. The CDR3 DNA reads TGTGCCAGCAGCTCAGGACAGGGTAACTATGGCTACACCTTC.

The gene calls are TRBV6-1 and TRBJ2-7, with TRBD2 matching 12 bases. The length of the CDR3 is 14 residues. Germline CDR1 is MNHNS and CDR2 is SASEGT. V shed 1 base, J shed 12 bases, and the junction held 7 bases outside the gene matches. CDR3 sequence reads: CASSEETSGRSRYF. The CDR3 bases are TGTGCCAGCAGTGAAGAGACTAGCGGGAGATCTAGGTACTTC.

The CDR3 coding sequence is TGCGCCAGCAGACAAAGAGAGGGACGGAACGAAAAACTGTTTTTT. Translating gives CASRQREGRNEKLFF. The chain couples TRBV4-3 to TRBJ1-4; tentative D call: TRBD1 (5 bases). V lost 6 bases and J lost 8, with 19 bases in between. The germline CDR1 and CDR2 sequences are LGHNA and YSLEER. The CDR3 spans 15 residues.

This clone was seen once. The rearrangement links TRBV27 to TRBJ2-1; possibly TRBD1 for D (5 bases). The CDR3 runs to 13 residues. From germline, CDR1 is MNHEY and CDR2 SMNVEV (reference sequence). Deletions cut 5 bases from V and 4 bases from J, with 9 bases between. The DNA of the CDR3 is TGTGCCAGCAGTCCCCAGGGTTACAATGAGCAGTTCTTC. Amino acid sequence: CASSPQGYNEQFF.

V and J are TRBV28 and TRBJ1-1; TRBD1 aligns across 7 bases. V trimming: 5 bases; J trimming: 1 base; junction bases outside the gene matches: 10. CDR3 length equals 16 residues. Germline CDR1 is MDHEN and CDR2 is SYDVKM. CDR3 amino acids: CASSPSGGSKNTEAFF. CDR3 in DNA: TGTGCCAGCAGTCCATCAGGGGGGTCTAAGAACACTGAAGCTTTCTTT.

This chain uses TRBV4-3 with TRBJ2-7; no reliable D call. Per the germline V gene, CDR1 is LGHNA and CDR2 is YSLEER. This CDR3 has 15 amino acids. Trimming stripped 4 bases from V and 2 bases from J, with 15 bases between. CDR3 DNA: TGCGCCAGCAGCCCCCAACGAGGTTGGGCCTACGAGCAGTACTTC. Amino acids: CASSPQRGWAYEQYF.

The chain uses TRBV7-3 and TRBJ1-1; the D is unclear. V lost 3 bases to trimming and J lost 8 bases, with 16 bases between them. The CDR3 totals 14 residues. Germline values: CDR1 SGHTA, CDR2 FQGTGA. The CDR3, as DNA: TGTGCCAGCAGCTTCAGCAGGAGTTCGGGCGAAGCTTTCTTT. Its translation: CASSFSRSSGEAFF. Complete variable domain (other parts from reference TRBV7-3 and TRBJ1-1): GAGVSQTPSNKVTEKGKYVELRCDPISGHTALYWYRQSLGQGPEFLIYFQGTGAADDSGLPNDRFFAVRPEGSVSTLKIQRTERGDSAVYLCASSFSRSSGEAFFGQGTRLTVV.

The chain carries TRBV5-1 and TRBJ2-3; 14 nucleotides align to TRBD2. This CDR3 comprises 16 residues. The junction had 4 bases not matched to a gene; V was cut back by 4 bases and J by 3 bases. Germline V gene data show CDR1 as SGHRS and CDR2 as YFSETQ. For the CDR3, the DNA is TGCGCCAGCAGCGTACGGACTAGCGGGAGGACAGATACGCAGTATTTT. Its protein is CASSVRTSGRTDTQYF. Based on the CDR3 plus reference TRBV5-1 and TRBJ2-3, the full variable domain is KAGVTQTPRYLIKTRGQQVTLSCSPISGHRSVSWYQQTPGQGLQFLFEYFSETQRNKGNFPGRFSGRQFSNSRSEMNVSTLELGDSALYLCASSVRTSGRTDTQYFGPGTRLTVL.

The rearrangement links TRBV30 to TRBJ2-1; 8 nucleotides match TRBD2. The V gene end was trimmed by 2 bases and the J gene end by 3 bases; junction bases not matched to a gene: 3. The CDR3 consists of 14 residues. The germline V gene has CDR1 GTSNPN and CDR2 SVGIG (reference sequence). The CDR3 DNA follows: TGTGCCTGGAGTAGCGGGAGTGGCTACAATGAGCAGTTCTTC. It translates to CAWSSGSGYNEQFF.

The J gene is TRBJ1-4, the V gene TRBV28; D is ambiguous. V was pared by 5 bases and J by 3 bases, with 13 bases between. The CDR3 covers 15 residues. In germline, CDR1 is MDHEN, CDR2 SYDVKM. The CDR3 DNA is TGTGCCAGCAGTACCCACCGGGCCTCTAATGAAAAACTGTTTTTT. Translating it yields CASSTHRASNEKLFF.

The J gene is TRBJ2-1, the V gene TRBV7-8; D possibly corresponds to TRBD2 (6 bases). Germline CDR1 and CDR2: SGHVS and FQNEAQ. The CDR3 runs 14 residues. V gave up 6 bases and J gave up 8 bases, with 17 bases separating them. In nucleotides, the CDR3 is TGTGCCAGCAGTTCCGCTGGGAGGAGCTATGAGCAGTTCTTC. Residues: CASSSAGRSYEQFF.

Notes on this clone: The sample carries other DNA sequences with the same CDR3. The chain employs TRBV4-2 and TRBJ1-2, with TRBD1 matching 8 bases. The CDR3 is 14 amino acids. V lost 3 bases to trimming and J lost 8 bases; unmatched junction nucleotides: 8. CDR1 and CDR2 from the germline V gene are LGHNA and YNFKEQ. CDR3 residues: CASSQVGQGYGYTF. The CDR3 DNA reads as TGTGCCAGCAGCCAGGTAGGACAGGGTTACGGCTACACCTTC.

A remark on this clone: The same CDR3 arises from other DNA sequences in this sample as well. The genes are TRBV4-3 and TRBJ2-2; possibly TRBD1 for D (6 bases). The CDR3 runs 13 residues. Germline CDR1 and CDR2: LGHNA and YSLEER. V lost 0 bases to trimming and J lost 8 bases, with 7 bases between them. The CDR3 DNA follows: TGCGCCAGCAGCCAAGATGGGACAGGGGAGCTGTTTTTT. Its translation: CASSQDGTGELFF.

The chain combines TRBV9 with TRBJ1-1; D remains unclear. V dropped 3 bases and J dropped 1 base, with 7 bases sitting between them. This CDR3 spans 13 amino acids. Germline CDR1 is SGDLS and CDR2 is YYNGEE. This chain's CDR3 is CASSAEQNTEAFF. CDR3 in DNA: TGTGCCAGCAGCGCGGAGCAGAACACTGAAGCTTTCTTT.

V gene TRBV4-3 combines with J gene TRBJ2-7; 7 bases agree with TRBD1. Germline CDR1 LGHNA, CDR2 YSLEER. V was clipped by 2 bases and J by 2 bases; unmatched bases: 9. The CDR3 is 16 residues long. The DNA of the CDR3 is TGCGCCAGCAGCCAAAGTCTGGGACAGAGCCCCTACGAGCAGTACTTC. Translated: CASSQSLGQSPYEQYF.

This clone came up once. The chain joins TRBV2 to TRBJ2-2; D tentatively reads TRBD1 or TRBD2 (5 bases each). This CDR3 contains 14 residues. CDR1 is SNHLY and CDR2 is FYNNEI in the germline V gene. The CDR3 DNA reads as TGTGTAGGAGCGGTTGAGAGGGGCACCGGGGAGCTGTTTTTT. Encoded protein: CVGAVERGTGELFF.

The chain links TRBV7-9 to TRBJ2-1, with 11 bases aligning to TRBD2. J lost 0 bases, V lost 9 bases, and 13 bases had no gene match. Germline V CDR1 and CDR2: SEHNR, FQNEAQ (reference sequence). The CDR3 spans 18 residues. CDR3 sequence: CASVAGGPGGNSYNEQFF. For the CDR3, the DNA is TGTGCCAGTGTAGCGGGAGGGCCAGGGGGGAACTCCTACAATGAGCAGTTCTTC.

This rearrangement joins TRBV15 to TRBJ2-1; D gene ambiguous. The germline CDR1 and CDR2 sequences are LNHNV and YYDKDF (reference sequence). The CDR3 is 12 amino acids. V shed 3 bases and J shed 8 bases, with 8 bases lying between them. CDR3 amino acids: CATSSRLHEQFF. The CDR3 region has the DNA TGTGCCACCAGCAGCCGTCTCCATGAGCAGTTCTTC.

The count of this clone is one. The CDR3 protein is CASSWRGGPEPQYF. The DNA for the CDR3 is TGTGCCAGCAGCTGGCGTGGCGGGCCGGAGCCCCAGTACTTC. This chain connects TRBV7-9 to TRBJ2-5; D may be TRBD2 (5 bases). CDR3 length: 14 amino acids. Trimming pared 4 bases from V and 9 bases from J, leaving 18 bases between. The V gene's germline CDR1 is SEHNR and CDR2 FQNEAQ (reference sequence).

With respect to this clone: Other DNA sequences in this sample translate to the same CDR3. The J gene is TRBJ2-1, the V gene TRBV5-1; 7 positions agree with TRBD1. The CDR3 length is 14 residues. J lost 4 bases, V lost 4 bases, and 5 bases had no gene match. CDR1 and CDR2 (germline): SGHRS, YFSETQ. The CDR3: CASSPGQDYNEQFF. The DNA of the CDR3 is TGCGCCAGCAGCCCAGGACAGGATTACAATGAGCAGTTCTTC.